Listed below are T cell receptor beta chains from one sample, sequenced in a study of OX40 agonist ivuxolimab in advanced cancers. Assay used: immunoSEQ multiplex PCR; TCRdb lists only in-frame clones, some missing. The data show some 76,000 clones, 93% seen once. Material: CD4+ or CD8+ T cells sorted from blood, obtained in a trial of the OX40 agonist ivuxolimab. Every receptor here comes from an adult with an advanced solid tumor such as melanoma, head and neck, liver or kidney cancer. CDR3s include the opening cysteine and the closing phenylalanine or tryptophan. The D gene is left open where the match is weak.

TRBV19	TRBJ2-1	TRBD2	CASSIWEGREGDNEQFF
TRBV2	TRBJ2-7	.	CASTGELHEQYF
TRBV6-6	TRBJ1-1	.	CAGGRPVNTEAFF
TRBV21-1	TRBJ1-2	.	CASSKTGNCLNYGYTF
TRBV7-8	TRBJ2-1	.	CASSWGASSYNEQFF
TRBV12-2	TRBJ2-7	.	CASRLDTHYEQYF
TRBV10-2	TRBJ2-5	TRBD2	CASSEWIAGVGETQYF
TRBV27	TRBJ1-2	.	CASSPTATFYGYTF
TRBV6-5	TRBJ1-1	TRBD1	CASRDRGRVRTEAFF
TRBV5-6	TRBJ2-1	TRBD1	CASQQGQGFREQFF
TRBV5-3	TRBJ1-3	.	CARSSPPSTGNPLTGNTIYF
TRBV4-3	TRBJ2-7	.	CASSQETEAYEQYF
TRBV20-1	TRBJ2-1	.	CSATLNNEQFF
TRBV27	TRBJ1-2	.	CASSLLHGGGGYTF
TRBV6-6	TRBJ2-2	TRBD1	CASIPTGHTGELFF
TRBV5-4	TRBJ2-7	.	CASSLGRSYEQYF
TRBV11-2	TRBJ2-7	TRBD1	CASTESTGVGDEQYF
TRBV7-2	TRBJ1-6	.	CASSPDIQMGSYNSPLHF
TRBV19	TRBJ2-1	TRBD1	CASSMGQGANEQFF
TRBV19	TRBJ1-5	.	CASRPGYNQPQHF
TRBV6-1	TRBJ2-7	.	CASSPGPSSYEQYF
TRBV12-5	TRBJ1-5	TRBD1	CASGRDRDGNQPQHF
TRBV28	TRBJ1-1	.	CASSFIYSEAFF
TRBV19	TRBJ1-5	.	CASSRGVYSNQPQHF
TRBV15	TRBJ2-6	.	CATSGPDGHSGANVLTF
TRBV7-8	TRBJ2-7	TRBD1	CASSPTGISYEQYF
TRBV13	TRBJ1-1	.	CASSVTGEAFF
TRBV2	TRBJ2-7	.	CATSETGYRYEQYF
TRBV7-9	TRBJ2-2	.	CASSPTTPDIGELFF
TRBV15	TRBJ2-2	.	CATSSLGGHTGELFF
TRBV9	TRBJ1-1	TRBD1	CASSPGTDPNTEAFF
TRBV19	TRBJ2-3	.	CASSIRRADTQYF
TRBV10-1	TRBJ2-3	.	CASSDGQPPQYF
TRBV11-2	TRBJ2-7	.	CASSLQVSYEQYF
TRBV28	TRBJ2-5	.	CASSLMQEETQYF
TRBV14	TRBJ2-1	TRBD1	CASSAGGEEQFF
TRBV27	TRBJ2-7	TRBD1	CASADRGPSVGAYEQYF
TRBV5-6	TRBJ1-4	.	CASSSTTAEKLFF
TRBV4-1	TRBJ2-7	.	CASSQVPGSSSYEQYF
TRBV10-1	TRBJ2-2	.	CASSENTGELFF
TRBV5-4	TRBJ2-1	.	CASSSGAGRQFF
TRBV6-5	TRBJ2-1	TRBD2	CASSLSGTLHNEQFF
TRBV19	TRBJ2-5	TRBD2	CASSPTGLARGGRQETQYF
TRBV7-2	TRBJ1-2	.	CASSSYAGTGYGYTF
TRBV7-2	TRBJ1-1	TRBD1	CASSKDGTAFPRGTEAFF
TRBV29-1	TRBJ1-2	.	CSVRLGEDYGYTF
TRBV28	TRBJ2-3	TRBD2	CASSFSAGGSTDTQYF
TRBV10-3	TRBJ1-5	.	CAISVTAQNQPQHF
TRBV6-5	TRBJ2-1	TRBD2	CASRLADEQFF
TRBV9	TRBJ2-5	.	CASSVVAGAGETQYF
TRBV18	TRBJ1-5	.	CASSPERNQPQHF
TRBV19	TRBJ1-1	.	CASGHRQTEAFF
TRBV7-2	TRBJ2-1	.	CASSKTEQFF
TRBV27	TRBJ2-7	TRBD2	CASSSRTSGSSSYEQYF
TRBV13	TRBJ2-7	TRBD1	CASSLAGQGAREQYF
TRBV2	TRBJ1-6	.	CASSEGIGYNSPLHF
TRBV28	TRBJ2-1	.	CASSFGRSASEQFF
TRBV6-1	TRBJ1-3	.	CASTNAGGNTIYF
TRBV11-2	TRBJ1-3	.	CARARDSGNTIYF